The 21 T cell receptor beta chains given below trace back to one sample, sequenced in a study of response to subunit inactivated influenza vaccine. TCRdb reprocessed the RT-PCR reads via MiXCR and lists one record per CDR3 protein. The sample records some 500,000 distinct CDR3 sequences, about 17% being singletons. Sequencing used CD4+ T cells sorted from PBMCs, obtained around 25 months after vaccination. The receptors were sampled from a man between 50 and 75 years old who received an inactivated influenza vaccine.

The V call is TRBV11-2, the J call TRBJ2-1; 15 bases are shared with TRBD2. V was pared by 5 bases and J by 9 bases, with 5 bases of the junction left unmatched. Germline CDR1 SGHAT, CDR2 FQNNGV. The CDR3 contains 15 residues. The CDR3 DNA is TGTGCCAGCAGCCTTGAGGGACTAGCGGGGGGTGAGCAGTTCTTC. It codes for CASSLEGLAGGEQFF.

The chain joins TRBV18 to TRBJ2-3; TRBD2 might be the D (6 bases). V shed 3 bases and J shed 1 base, with 11 bases lying between them. Germline V gene data show CDR1 as KGHSH and CDR2 as LQKENI. CDR3 length equals 15 residues. The CDR3 coding sequence is TGTGCCAGCTCACCGGACTATCCACGCACAGATACGCAGTATTTT. Residues: CASSPDYPRTDTQYF.

V and J are TRBV27 and TRBJ2-1; 11 bases agree with TRBD1. The length of the CDR3 is 17 residues. V gave up 5 bases and J gave up 5 bases; unmatched junction bases: 11. From germline, CDR1 is MNHEY and CDR2 SMNVEV (reference sequence). The chain's CDR3 is CASSPMPGQGGDNEQFF. DNA for the CDR3: TGTGCCAGCAGTCCGATGCCGGGACAGGGGGGGGACAATGAGCAGTTCTTC.

In this sample, this clonotype turned up a few times. This chain uses TRBV14 with TRBJ2-5, with 8 bases identical to TRBD2. Per germline, CDR1 SGHDN and CDR2 FVKESK. This CDR3 contains 16 residues. Losses at the gene ends were 0 bases for V and 3 bases for J; bases not matched to a gene: 6. For the CDR3, the DNA is TGTGCCAGCAGCCAAGATTGGTCCGGGAGGGAAGAGACCCAGTACTTC. Protein sequence: CASSQDWSGREETQYF.

The genes are TRBV12-3 or TRBV12-4 and TRBJ2-5, with 10 bases fitting TRBD1. This CDR3 contains 14 residues. V shed 5 bases and J 8 bases; nucleotides not matched to a gene: 8. In DNA, the CDR3 is TGTGCCAGCAGTCACTCCGGGACAGGGGTAACCCAGTACTTC. Its translation is CASSHSGTGVTQYF.

This clonotype was seen only a few times. The V and J genes are TRBV10-3 and TRBJ2-2, with 7 bases identical to TRBD1. This CDR3 has 15 residues. Trimming removed 6 bases from V and 0 bases from J; junction bases left unmatched: 4. Germline V gene lookup returns CDR1 ENHRY and CDR2 SYGVKD. The chain's CDR3 is CAIRYGTANTGELFF. The CDR3 bases are TGTGCCATCAGGTACGGGACAGCGAACACCGGGGAGCTGTTTTTT.

This clonotype was picked up a small number of times. The rearrangement joins TRBV10-3 to TRBJ1-2; D unresolved. Germline CDR1 ENHRY, CDR2 SYGVKD. V lost 0 bases and J 2 bases, leaving 7 bases between the germline ends. The CDR3 contains 14 residues. The CDR3 DNA follows: TGTGCCATCAGTGAGTCGAAGCCCAACTATGGCTACACCTTC. This codes for CAISESKPNYGYTF.

For the CDR3, the DNA is TGTGCCAGCAGCCAAGATAGGGTCACAGATACGCAGTATTTT. It codes for CASSQDRVTDTQYF. The chain links TRBV3-1 to TRBJ2-3, with D hard to call. The V end was cut by 0 bases, the J end by 2 bases, with 6 bases between. Germline V gene data show CDR1 as LGHDT and CDR2 as YNNKEL (reference sequence). The CDR3 extends over 14 amino acids.

The gene calls are TRBV24-1 and TRBJ2-1; a weak D match, TRBD2 (5 bases). The CDR3 has 13 residues. The V gene's germline CDR1 is KGHDR and CDR2 SFDVKD. V lost 9 bases and J 2 bases, leaving 10 bases between the germline ends. CDR3 amino acids: CATRETAYNEQFF. As DNA, the CDR3 is TGTGCCACCCGGGAAACTGCCTACAATGAGCAGTTCTTC.

This clonotype was seen ten or more times. This chain links TRBV5-1 with TRBJ2-3, with 8 bases lining up with TRBD1. Germline CDR1 and CDR2: SGHRS and YFSETQ. J gave up 2 bases and V 0 bases, and 5 bases lay outside the gene matches. This CDR3 comprises 16 residues. CDR3 nucleotides: TGCGCCAGCAGCTTGGGCGGGACAGGAAACACAGATACGCAGTATTTT. Encoded protein: CASSLGGTGNTDTQYF.

A remark on this clonotype: Germline is not matched at one junction end, which may reflect a read error. The rearrangement links TRBV20-1 to TRBJ2-3; TRBD2 matches 12 bases. Per germline, CDR1 DFQATT and CDR2 SNEGSKA (reference sequence). The CDR3 sequence is 15 residues long. CDR3: CSASLTSGSKDTQYF. The CDR3 DNA is TGCAGTGCTAGCCTGACTAGCGGGAGCAAAGATACGCAGTATTTT.

This chain connects TRBV9 to TRBJ1-1; tentatively, D is TRBD1 (6 bases). The germline V gene has CDR1 SGDLS and CDR2 YYNGEE. V lost 3 bases, J lost 4 bases, and 16 bases lay in between. This CDR3 is 15 amino acids long. The CDR3 is CASSAQTGQITEAFF. The CDR3 coding sequence is TGTGCCAGCAGCGCGCAAACCGGACAGATCACTGAAGCTTTCTTT.

The chain combines TRBV11-2 with TRBJ2-5; a possible D gene is TRBD1 (5 bases). The CDR3 has 15 residues. Trimming took 5 bases from V and 5 from J, leaving 18 bases between them. Germline-derived CDR1 and CDR2 are SGHAT and FQNNGV. The CDR3 region is CASSGLQGARETQYF. CDR3 nucleotide sequence: TGTGCCAGCAGCGGCCTCCAGGGCGCGCGGGAGACCCAGTACTTC. Combining the CDR3 with reference TRBV11-2 and TRBJ2-5 gives the whole variable domain EAGVAQSPRYKIIEKRQSVAFWCNPISGHATLYWYQQILGQGPKLLIQFQNNGVVDDSQLPKDRFSAERLKGVDSTLKIQPAKLEDSAVYLCASSGLQGARETQYFGPGTRLLVL.

This clonotype has only a few counts. The V gene is TRBV5-8, the J gene TRBJ1-6, with D maybe TRBD1 (5 bases). Germline CDR1 and CDR2: SGHTS and YDEGEE. V was shortened by 5 bases and J by 7 bases, with 10 bases between the two germline ends. CDR3 size: 13 residues. CDR3 nucleotides: TGTGCCAGCAGGTCGACAGAGAATTCACCCCTCCACTTT. Amino acids: CASRSTENSPLHF.

This clonotype was found a few times. The rearrangement links TRBV24-1 to TRBJ2-2, with 7 positions matching TRBD1. Germline assignment: CDR1 KGHDR and CDR2 SFDVKD. The CDR3 loop spans 15 amino acids. Trimming took 6 bases from V and 3 from J; bases not matched to a gene: 6. Written as DNA, the CDR3 is TGTGCCACCAGTTACACTGGACAGGACACCGGGGAGCTGTTTTTT. Protein: CATSYTGQDTGELFF.

The chain has TRBV7-2 and TRBJ2-7, with no clear D. Trimming pared 2 bases from V and 5 bases from J, leaving 19 bases between. The CDR3 sequence is 16 residues long. CDR1 and CDR2 from the germline V gene are SGHTA and FQGNSA. The CDR3 DNA sequence: TGTGCCAGCAGCTTATTAAGTGTGTCCGAAAGGAACGAGCAGTACTTC. It encodes CASSLLSVSERNEQYF.

The gene calls are TRBV20-1 and TRBJ1-1; tentative D call: TRBD1 (6 bases). This CDR3 has 14 residues. Germline V gene data show CDR1 as DFQATT and CDR2 as SNEGSKA (reference sequence). The V and J ends lost 7 bases and 2 bases respectively, with 17 bases between them. CDR3 in amino acids: CSVTQGSRNTEAFF. Here the CDR3 DNA reads TGCAGTGTTACACAGGGATCCCGAAACACTGAAGCTTTCTTT.

The table lists this clonotype with many counts. V is TRBV7-2 and J is TRBJ2-3; D is unclear. V lost 0 bases and J lost 0, with 4 bases in between. The CDR3 is 14 amino acids. Germline V gene lookup returns CDR1 SGHTA and CDR2 FQGNSA. CDR3: CASSLALSTDTQYF. Here the CDR3 DNA reads TGTGCCAGCAGCTTAGCGCTTAGCACAGATACGCAGTATTTT.

V and J are TRBV20-1 and TRBJ2-3, with 10 bases matching TRBD2. Per germline, CDR1 DFQATT and CDR2 SNEGSKA (reference sequence). The junction had 5 bases not matched to a gene; V was cut back by 3 bases and J by 2 bases. This CDR3 is built from 15 residues. For the CDR3, the DNA is TGCAGTGCTAGCGGTCTAGCGGGGGCCACAGATACGCAGTATTTT. This codes for CSASGLAGATDTQYF.

This clonotype showed up just a few times. The chain carries TRBV28 and TRBJ2-2; 8 bases match TRBD2. CDR1 and CDR2 (germline): MDHEN, SYDVKM. The CDR3 has 14 amino acids. J was trimmed by 0 bases and V by 10 bases; bases with no gene match: 4. The CDR3 reads CATRGGANTGELFF. The DNA for the CDR3 is TGTGCCACACGGGGGGGAGCGAACACCGGGGAGCTGTTTTTT. Variable domain in full (rest from reference TRBV28 and TRBJ2-2): DVKVTQSSRYLVKRTGEKVFLECVQDMDHENMFWYRQDPGLGLRLIYFSYDVKMKEKGDIPEGYSVSREKKERFSLILESASTNQTSMYLCATRGGANTGELFFGEGSRLTVL.

This clonotype has a count of ten or more. Germline is not matched at one junction end, which may reflect a read error. The chain uses TRBV5-1 and TRBJ2-3; 8 nucleotides align to TRBD2. CDR1 is SGHRS, CDR2 YFSETQ, per germline. This CDR3 spans 14 amino acids. CDR3 sequence reads: CASSLASGTDTQYF. In nucleotides, the CDR3 is TGTGCCAGCAGCTTAGCTAGCGGGACAGATACGCAGTATTTT.